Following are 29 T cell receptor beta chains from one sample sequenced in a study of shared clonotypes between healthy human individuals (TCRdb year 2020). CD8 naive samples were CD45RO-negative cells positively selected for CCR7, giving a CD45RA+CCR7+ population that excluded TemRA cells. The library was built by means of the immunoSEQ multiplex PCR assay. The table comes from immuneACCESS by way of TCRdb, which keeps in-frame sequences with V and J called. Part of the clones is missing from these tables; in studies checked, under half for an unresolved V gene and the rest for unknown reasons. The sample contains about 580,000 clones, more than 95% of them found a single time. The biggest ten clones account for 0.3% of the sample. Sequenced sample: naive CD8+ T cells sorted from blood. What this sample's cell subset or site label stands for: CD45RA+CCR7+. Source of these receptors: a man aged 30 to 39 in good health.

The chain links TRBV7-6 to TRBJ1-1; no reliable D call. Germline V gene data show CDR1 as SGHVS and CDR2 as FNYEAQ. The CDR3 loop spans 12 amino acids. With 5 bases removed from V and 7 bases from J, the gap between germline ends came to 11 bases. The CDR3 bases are TGTGCCAGCAGCCCCGACGGATATGAAGCTTTCTTT. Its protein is CASSPDGYEAFF.

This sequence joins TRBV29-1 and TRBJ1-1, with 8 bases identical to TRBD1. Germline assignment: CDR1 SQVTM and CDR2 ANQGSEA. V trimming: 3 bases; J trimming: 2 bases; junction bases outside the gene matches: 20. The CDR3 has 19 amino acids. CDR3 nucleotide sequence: TGCAGCGTTGATTTGAGCGCCATCGGCAAGGACAGGGACAACACTGAAGCTTTCTTT. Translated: CSVDLSAIGKDRDNTEAFF.

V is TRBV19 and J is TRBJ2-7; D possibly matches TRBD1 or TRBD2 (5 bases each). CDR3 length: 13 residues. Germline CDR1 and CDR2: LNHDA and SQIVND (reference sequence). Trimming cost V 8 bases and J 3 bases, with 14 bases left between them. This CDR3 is CASSRDGYYEQYF. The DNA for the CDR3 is TGTGCCAGTTCCCGGGACGGATACTACGAGCAGTACTTC.

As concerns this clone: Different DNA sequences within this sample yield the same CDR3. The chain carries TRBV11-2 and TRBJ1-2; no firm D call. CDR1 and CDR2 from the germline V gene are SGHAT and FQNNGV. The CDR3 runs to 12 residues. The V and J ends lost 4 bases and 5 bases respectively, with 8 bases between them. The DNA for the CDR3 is TGTGCCAGCAGCTCGCTAGGATATGGCTACACCTTC. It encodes CASSSLGYGYTF.

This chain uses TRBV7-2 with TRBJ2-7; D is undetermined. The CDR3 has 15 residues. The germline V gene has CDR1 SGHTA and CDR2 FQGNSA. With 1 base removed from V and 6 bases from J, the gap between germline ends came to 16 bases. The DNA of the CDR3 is TGTGCCAGCAGCTTAGAGGGCGTGCCGGCATCCGAGCAGTACTTC. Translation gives CASSLEGVPASEQYF.

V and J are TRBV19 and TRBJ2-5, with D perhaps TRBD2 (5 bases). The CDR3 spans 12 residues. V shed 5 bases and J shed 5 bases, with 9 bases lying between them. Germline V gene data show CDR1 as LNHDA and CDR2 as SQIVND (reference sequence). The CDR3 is CASSPTGETQYF. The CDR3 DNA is TGTGCCAGTAGTCCAACGGGGGAGACCCAGTACTTC.

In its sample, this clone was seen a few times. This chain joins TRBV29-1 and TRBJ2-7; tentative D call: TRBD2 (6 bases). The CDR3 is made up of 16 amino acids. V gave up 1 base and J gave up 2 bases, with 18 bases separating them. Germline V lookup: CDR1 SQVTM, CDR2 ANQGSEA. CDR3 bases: TGCAGCGTTGAAGGAAGGAGGGACGGAAGAACCTACGAGCAGTACTTC. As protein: CSVEGRRDGRTYEQYF.

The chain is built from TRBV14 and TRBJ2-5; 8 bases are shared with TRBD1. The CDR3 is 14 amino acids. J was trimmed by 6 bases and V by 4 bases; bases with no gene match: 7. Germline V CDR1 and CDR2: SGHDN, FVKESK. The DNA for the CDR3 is TGTGCCAGCAGCCGTTTGGACAGGGCCCAGACCCAGTACTTC. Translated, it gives CASSRLDRAQTQYF.

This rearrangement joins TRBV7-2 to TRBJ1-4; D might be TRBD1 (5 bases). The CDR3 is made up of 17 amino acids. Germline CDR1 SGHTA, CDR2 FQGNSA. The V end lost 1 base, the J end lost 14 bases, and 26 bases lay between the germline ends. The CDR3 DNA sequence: TGTGCCAGCAGCTTAGAACCCCTAGACAGCCTGACTCATAGGCTGTTTTTT. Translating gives CASSLEPLDSLTHRLFF.

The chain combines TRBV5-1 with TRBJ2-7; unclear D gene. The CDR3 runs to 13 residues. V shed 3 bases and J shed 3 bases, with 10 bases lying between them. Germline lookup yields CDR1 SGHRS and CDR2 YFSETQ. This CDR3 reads CASSSITSYEQYF. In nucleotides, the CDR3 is TGCGCCAGCAGCTCAATTACAAGCTACGAGCAGTACTTC.

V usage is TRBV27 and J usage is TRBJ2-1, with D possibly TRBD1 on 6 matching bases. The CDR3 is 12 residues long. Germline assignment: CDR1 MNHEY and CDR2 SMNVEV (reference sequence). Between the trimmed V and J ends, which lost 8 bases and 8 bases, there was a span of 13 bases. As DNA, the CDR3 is TGTGCCAGCCGGGAACAGGGCGATGAGCAGTTCTTC. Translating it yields CASREQGDEQFF.

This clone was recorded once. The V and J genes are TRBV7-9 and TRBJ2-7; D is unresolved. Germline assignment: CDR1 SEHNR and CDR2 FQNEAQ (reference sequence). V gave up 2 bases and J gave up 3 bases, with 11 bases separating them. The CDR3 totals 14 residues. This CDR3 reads CASSLFGPNYEQYF. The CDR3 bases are TGTGCCAGCAGCTTATTTGGACCGAACTACGAGCAGTACTTC.

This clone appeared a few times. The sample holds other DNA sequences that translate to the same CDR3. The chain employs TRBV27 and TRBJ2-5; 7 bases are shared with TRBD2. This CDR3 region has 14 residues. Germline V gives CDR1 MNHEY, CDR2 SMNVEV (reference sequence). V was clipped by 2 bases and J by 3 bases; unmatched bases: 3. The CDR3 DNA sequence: TGTGCCAGCAGTTTACTGGGAGGGGAAGAGACCCAGTACTTC. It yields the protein CASSLLGGEETQYF.

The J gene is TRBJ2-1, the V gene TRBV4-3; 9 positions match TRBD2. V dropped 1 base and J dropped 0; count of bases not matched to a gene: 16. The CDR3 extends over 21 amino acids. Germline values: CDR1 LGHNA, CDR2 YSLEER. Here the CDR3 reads CASSQVWGGLAGMSSYNEQFF. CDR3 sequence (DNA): TGCGCCAGCAGCCAAGTGTGGGGTGGCCTAGCGGGAATGAGCTCCTACAATGAGCAGTTCTTC.

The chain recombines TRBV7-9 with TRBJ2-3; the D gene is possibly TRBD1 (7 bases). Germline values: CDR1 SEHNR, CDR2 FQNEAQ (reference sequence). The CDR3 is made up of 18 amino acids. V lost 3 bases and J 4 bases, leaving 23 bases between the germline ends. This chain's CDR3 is CASSLELAGQRYADTQYF. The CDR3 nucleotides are TGTGCCAGCAGCTTGGAACTTGCGGGACAGCGGTACGCAGATACGCAGTATTTT.

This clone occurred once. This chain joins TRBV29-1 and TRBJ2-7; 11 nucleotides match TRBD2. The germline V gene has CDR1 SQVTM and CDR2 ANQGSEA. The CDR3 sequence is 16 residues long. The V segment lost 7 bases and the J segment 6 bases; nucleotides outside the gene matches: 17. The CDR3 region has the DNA TGCAGCGCCATACTAGCGGGAGTCGGGGGGGGGCGCGAGCAGTACTTC. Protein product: CSAILAGVGGGREQYF.

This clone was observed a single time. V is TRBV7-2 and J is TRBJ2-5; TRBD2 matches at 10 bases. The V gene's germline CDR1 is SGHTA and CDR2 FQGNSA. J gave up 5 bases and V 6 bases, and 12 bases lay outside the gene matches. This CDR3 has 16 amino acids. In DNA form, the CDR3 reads TGTGCCAGCAGAGCAGAAAAGCGGGAGGGCCGTGAGACCCAGTACTTC. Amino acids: CASRAEKREGRETQYF. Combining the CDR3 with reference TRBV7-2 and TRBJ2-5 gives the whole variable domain GAGVSQSPSNKVTEKGKDVELRCDPISGHTALYWYRQSLGQGLEFLIYFQGNSAPDKSGLPSDRFSAERTGGSVSTLTIQRTQQEDSAVYLCASRAEKREGRETQYFGPGTRLLVL.

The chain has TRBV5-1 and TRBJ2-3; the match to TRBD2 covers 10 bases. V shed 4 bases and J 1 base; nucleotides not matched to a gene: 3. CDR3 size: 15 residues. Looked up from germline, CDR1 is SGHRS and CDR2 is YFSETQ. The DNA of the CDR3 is TGCGCCAGCAGCCCTAGCGGGAGTGGCACAGATACGCAGTATTTT. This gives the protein CASSPSGSGTDTQYF.

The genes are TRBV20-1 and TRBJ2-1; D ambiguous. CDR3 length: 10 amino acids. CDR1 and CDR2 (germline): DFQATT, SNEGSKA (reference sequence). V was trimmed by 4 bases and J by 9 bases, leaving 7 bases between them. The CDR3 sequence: CSAKLPEQFF. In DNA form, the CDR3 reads TGCAGTGCTAAACTACCTGAGCAGTTCTTC.

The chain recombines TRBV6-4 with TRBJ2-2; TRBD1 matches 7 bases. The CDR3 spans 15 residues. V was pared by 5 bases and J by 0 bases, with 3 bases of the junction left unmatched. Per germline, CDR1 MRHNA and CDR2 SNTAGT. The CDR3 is CASSSDRANTGELFF. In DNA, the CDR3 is TGTGCCAGCAGTTCAGACAGGGCGAACACCGGGGAGCTGTTTTTT.

The CDR3 sequence: CASSYTPDTQYF. The CDR3, as DNA: TGTGCCAGCAGCTACACGCCGGATACGCAGTATTTT. The V gene is TRBV7-9, the J gene TRBJ2-3; unclear D gene. V was cut by 4 bases and J by 6 bases, with 8 bases left in between. The germline CDR1 and CDR2 sequences are SEHNR and FQNEAQ (reference sequence). CDR3 length equals 12 residues.

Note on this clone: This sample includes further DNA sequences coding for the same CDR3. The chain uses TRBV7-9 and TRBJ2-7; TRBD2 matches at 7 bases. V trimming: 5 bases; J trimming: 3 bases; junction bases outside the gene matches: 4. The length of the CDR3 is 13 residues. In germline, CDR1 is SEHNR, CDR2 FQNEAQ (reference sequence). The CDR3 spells CASSPGGRYEQYF. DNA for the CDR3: TGTGCCAGCAGCCCGGGAGGACGCTACGAGCAGTACTTC.

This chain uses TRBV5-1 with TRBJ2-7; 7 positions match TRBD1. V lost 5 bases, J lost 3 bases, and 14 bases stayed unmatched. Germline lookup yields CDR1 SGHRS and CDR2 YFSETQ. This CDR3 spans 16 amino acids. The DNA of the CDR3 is TGCGCCAGCAGTTCGCCAGCCGGACAGGACATCTACGAGCAGTACTTC. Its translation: CASSSPAGQDIYEQYF. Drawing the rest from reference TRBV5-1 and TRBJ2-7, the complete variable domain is KAGVTQTPRYLIKTRGQQVTLSCSPISGHRSVSWYQQTPGQGLQFLFEYFSETQRNKGNFPGRFSGRQFSNSRSEMNVSTLELGDSALYLCASSSPAGQDIYEQYFGPGTRLTVT.

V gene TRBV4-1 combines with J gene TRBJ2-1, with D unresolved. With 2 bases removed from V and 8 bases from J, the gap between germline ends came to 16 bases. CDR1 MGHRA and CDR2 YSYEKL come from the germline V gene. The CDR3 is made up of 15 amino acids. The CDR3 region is CASSQRRSPDDEQFF. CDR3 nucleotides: TGCGCCAGCAGCCAACGTCGCTCCCCGGACGATGAGCAGTTCTTC.

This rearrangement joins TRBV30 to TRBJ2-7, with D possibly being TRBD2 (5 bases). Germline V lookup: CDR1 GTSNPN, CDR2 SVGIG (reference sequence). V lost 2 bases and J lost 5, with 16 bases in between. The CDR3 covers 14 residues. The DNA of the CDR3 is TGTGCCTGGAGTTTTGGGGAGTACTATGACGAGCAGTACTTC. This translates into CAWSFGEYYDEQYF.

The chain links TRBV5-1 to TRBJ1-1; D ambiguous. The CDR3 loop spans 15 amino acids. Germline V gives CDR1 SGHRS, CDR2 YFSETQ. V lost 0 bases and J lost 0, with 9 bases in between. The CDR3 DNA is TGCGCCAGCAGCTTGGAAATGTCAGTGAACACTGAAGCTTTCTTT. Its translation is CASSLEMSVNTEAFF. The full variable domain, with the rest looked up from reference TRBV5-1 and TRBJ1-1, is KAGVTQTPRYLIKTRGQQVTLSCSPISGHRSVSWYQQTPGQGLQFLFEYFSETQRNKGNFPGRFSGRQFSNSRSEMNVSTLELGDSALYLCASSLEMSVNTEAFFGQGTRLTVV.

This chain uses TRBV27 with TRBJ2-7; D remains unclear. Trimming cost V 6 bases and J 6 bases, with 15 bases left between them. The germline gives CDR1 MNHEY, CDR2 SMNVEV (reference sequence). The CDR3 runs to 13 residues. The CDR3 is CASSPIPKLEQYF. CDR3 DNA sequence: TGTGCCAGCAGCCCCATCCCTAAGCTCGAGCAGTACTTC.

In DNA form, the CDR3 reads TGTGCCAGTAGTATAGGAGTTTCGTATTCGGGCCCCTACAATGAGCAGTTCTTC. Translation gives CASSIGVSYSGPYNEQFF. The V call is TRBV19, the J call TRBJ2-1, with unresolved D. From germline, CDR1 is LNHDA and CDR2 SQIVND (reference sequence). Trimming pared 1 base from V and 2 bases from J, leaving 18 bases between. The CDR3 runs 18 residues.

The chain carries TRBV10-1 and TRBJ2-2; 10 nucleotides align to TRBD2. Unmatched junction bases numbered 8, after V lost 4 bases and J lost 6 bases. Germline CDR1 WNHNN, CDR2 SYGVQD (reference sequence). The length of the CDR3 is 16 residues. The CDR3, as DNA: TGCGCCAGCAGTGGGGGGCTAGCGGGAGTCGCCGGGGAGCTGTTTTTT. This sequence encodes CASSGGLAGVAGELFF.